Shown below are 27 T cell receptor beta chains from a single sample sequenced in a study of CD8+CD57+ T cells in acquired aplastic anemia. Profiles of TCR beta VDJ and CDR3 were generated from a genomic DNA template. MiXCR was run by TCRdb on the reads, yielding one entry per CDR3 protein. The sample consists of approximately 470,000 distinct CDR3 sequences, more than 25% of them appearing once. The patients chosen for sequencing had shown expansion of CD8+CD57+ cells (detected by flow cytometry). Sequencing used sorted CD4+, CD8+, or CD8+CD57+ T cells (not recorded which) from PBMCs. The receptor source for this set is a human donor with aplastic anemia.

This clonotype was counted many times. J is TRBJ1-6 and V is TRBV11-3, with 9 bases identical to TRBD1. Germline loops: CDR1 SGHNT, CDR2 YENEEA. This CDR3 has 15 residues. V shed 2 bases and J 9 bases; nucleotides not matched to a gene: 5. The CDR3 loop is CASSLPGTGTSPLHF. The DNA for the CDR3 is TGTGCCAGCAGCTTACCGGGGACAGGGACTTCACCCCTCCACTTT.

The chain is built from TRBV20-1 and TRBJ2-5; tentative D call: TRBD2 (5 bases). From germline, CDR1 is DFQATT and CDR2 SNEGSKA (reference sequence). This CDR3 is 11 amino acids long. V lost 5 bases and J 3 bases, leaving 7 bases between the germline ends. CDR3 region: CSAWTEETQYF. DNA for the CDR3: TGCAGTGCTTGGACTGAAGAGACCCAGTACTTC.

There are a few counts of this clonotype. The V call is TRBV6-5, the J call TRBJ1-3; D is undetermined. Trimming took 0 bases from V and 0 from J, leaving 9 bases between them. The CDR3 has 16 residues. CDR1 is MNHEY, CDR2 SVGAGI, per germline. CDR3 DNA sequence: TGTGCCAGCAGTTACTCGAGGCAGAGCTCTGGAAACACCATATATTTT. Its protein is CASSYSRQSSGNTIYF.

This clonotype was counted a few times. This chain links TRBV18 with TRBJ1-5; D gene unclear. V dropped 4 bases and J dropped 6 bases, with 13 bases sitting between them. The CDR3 totals 14 residues. Looked up from germline, CDR1 is KGHSH and CDR2 is LQKENI. CDR3 nucleotides: TGTGCCAGCTCACAAATAGAGGTCGGTCAGCCCCAGCATTTT. This codes for CASSQIEVGQPQHF.

The sample holds many counts of this clonotype. The chain is built from TRBV7-6 and TRBJ1-2, with a tentative D call TRBD1 (6 bases). CDR1 is SGHVS, CDR2 FNYEAQ, per germline. This CDR3 region has 20 residues. V lost 4 bases and J 3 bases, leaving 30 bases between the germline ends. CDR3 amino acids: CASSSALGHAAAKADYGYTF. The CDR3 bases are TGTGCCAGCAGCTCTGCATTGGGACACGCGGCCGCTAAGGCGGACTATGGCTACACCTTC.

About this clonotype itself: Given a much more abundant clone one base away, this may be a read error. V gene TRBV2 combines with J gene TRBJ1-4; D is perhaps TRBD1 (6 bases). The CDR3 consists of 15 residues. Germline-derived CDR1 and CDR2 are SNHLY and FYNNEI. The chain's CDR3 is CASRPYRAANERLFF. For the CDR3, the DNA is TGTGCCAGCAGACCCTACAGGGCCGCTAATGAAAGACTGTTTTTT. The variable domain in full, completed from reference TRBV2 and TRBJ1-4, reads EPEVTQTPSHQVTQMGQEVILRCVPISNHLYFYWYRQILGQKVEFLVSFYNNEISEKSEIFDDQFSVERPDGSNFTLKIRSTKLEDSAMYFCASRPYRAANERLFFGSGTQLSVL.

This clonotype occurred many times. The chain combines TRBV10-3 with TRBJ2-2, with TRBD1 as a possible D gene (5 bases). CDR1 and CDR2 from the germline V gene are ENHRY and SYGVKD. This CDR3 has 14 amino acids. V was trimmed by 8 bases and J by 0 bases, leaving 10 bases between them. The CDR3 DNA reads TGTGCCATCCGACAGCTACCGAACACCGGGGAGCTGTTTTTT. This gives the protein CAIRQLPNTGELFF.

The chain carries TRBV20-1 and TRBJ1-2, with D possibly matching TRBD1 (5 bases). Trimming removed 4 bases at V and 0 bases at J, with 12 bases between. The germline V gene encodes CDR1 DFQATT and CDR2 SNEGSKA (reference sequence). The CDR3 loop spans 14 amino acids. As DNA, the CDR3 is TGCAGTGCTAAGCACCGGGACTCTAACTATGGCTACACCTTC. Translation gives CSAKHRDSNYGYTF.

This clonotype was detected only a few times. The gene calls are TRBV9 and TRBJ2-3, with 7 nucleotides matching TRBD1. The CDR3 consists of 16 residues. CDR1 is SGDLS, CDR2 YYNGEE, per germline. After removal of 1 base from V and 0 bases from J, the junction contained 5 bases not matched to a gene. The chain's CDR3 is CASSVSPGQSTDTQYF. Written as DNA, the CDR3 is TGTGCCAGCAGCGTATCCCCGGGACAGAGCACAGATACGCAGTATTTT.

This clonotype has just a few counts. The rearrangement joins TRBV4-1 to TRBJ2-3, with 9 bases identical to TRBD1. The germline CDR1 and CDR2 sequences are MGHRA and YSYEKL. The CDR3 sequence is 18 residues long. J lost 3 bases, V lost 1 base, and 11 bases had no gene match. The CDR3 protein is CASSQGGTGSLGTDTQYF. CDR3 bases: TGCGCCAGCAGCCAAGGCGGGACAGGGTCGCTTGGGACAGATACGCAGTATTTT.

This clonotype showed up just a few times. An end of the junction does not agree with germline; a read error may underlie this. The chain combines TRBV12-5 with TRBJ2-2, with 8 bases identical to TRBD2. Germline CDR1 is LGHNT and CDR2 is FRNRAP. CDR3 length: 14 amino acids. CDR3 nucleotide sequence: TGCGCTAGTTGGCCCAGCGGGGGTGGCGGGGAGCTGTTTTTT. This gives the protein CASWPSGGGGELFF.

V and J are TRBV5-4 and TRBJ1-6; D may be TRBD1 (5 bases). Looked up from germline, CDR1 is SGHNT and CDR2 is YYREEE (reference sequence). The CDR3 contains 18 residues. V was trimmed by 2 bases and J by 3 bases, leaving 18 bases between them. Written as DNA, the CDR3 is TGTGCCAGCAGCTTTCCCGCCAGGGACCTCTTCTATAATTCACCCCTCCACTTT. It is translated as CASSFPARDLFYNSPLHF.

J is TRBJ2-1 and V is TRBV19; 7 bases are a match to TRBD2. The germline V gene encodes CDR1 LNHDA and CDR2 SQIVND (reference sequence). With 4 bases clipped from V and 1 base from J, the junction kept 7 bases outside the gene matches. This CDR3 has 16 amino acids. CDR3: CASSSRRESSYNEQFF. DNA of the CDR3: TGTGCCAGTAGTAGTCGGCGGGAGTCATCCTACAATGAGCAGTTCTTC.

This clonotype has at least ten counts. The chain couples TRBV10-3 to TRBJ2-7; no clear D gene. CDR3 size: 13 residues. V shed 4 bases and J shed 4 bases, with 11 bases lying between them. Germline CDR1 ENHRY, CDR2 SYGVKD. CDR3 bases: TGTGCCATCAGTGCCGGCCTGGGGTACGAGCAGTACTTC. Translating it yields CAISAGLGYEQYF.

This clonotype was found a few times. This chain connects TRBV5-5 to TRBJ1-2, with D possibly TRBD1 on 6 matching bases. In germline, CDR1 is SGHKS, CDR2 YYEKEE (reference sequence). Deletions cut 4 bases from V and 4 bases from J, with 17 bases between. CDR3 length: 15 residues. The DNA of the CDR3 is TGTGCCAGCAGCCCCCCGCAGGGGATGGGCTATGGCTACACCTTC. Its translation: CASSPPQGMGYGYTF.

This clonotype came up a few times. The chain has TRBV20-1 and TRBJ2-3, with D possibly called TRBD1 or TRBD2 (6 bases each). The CDR3 totals 15 residues. V gave up 3 bases and J gave up 4 bases, with 17 bases separating them. Germline V lookup: CDR1 DFQATT, CDR2 SNEGSKA (reference sequence). CDR3 coding DNA: TGCAGTGCTAGGGGGGGCAAGGGGTGGTCAGATACGCAGTATTTT. This codes for CSARGGKGWSDTQYF.

The chain employs TRBV20-1 and TRBJ1-2; the match to TRBD1 covers 11 bases. This CDR3 is 16 amino acids long. Germline-derived CDR1 and CDR2 are DFQATT and SNEGSKA (reference sequence). CDR3 protein: CKGIGTGGGANYGYTF. CDR3 nucleotides: TGCAAAGGGATAGGGACAGGGGGAGGAGCTAACTATGGCTACACCTTC.

The gene calls are TRBV25-1 and TRBJ1-4, with D maybe TRBD1 (5 bases). The CDR3 consists of 15 residues. V was cut by 8 bases and J by 8 bases, with 21 bases left in between. CDR1 and CDR2 (germline): MGHDK, SYGVNS. The CDR3 DNA sequence: TGTGCCAGCTCGCTCCGGGACCAAGCGATAGAAAAACTGTTTTTT. This encodes CASSLRDQAIEKLFF.

In its sample, this clonotype was seen a few times. The rearrangement uses TRBV20-1 and TRBJ2-1; the match to TRBD2 covers 7 bases. The length of the CDR3 is 14 residues. V was clipped by 4 bases and J by 5 bases; unmatched bases: 8. CDR1 DFQATT and CDR2 SNEGSKA come from the germline V gene (reference sequence). The CDR3 spells CSAIPSGTDNEQFF. As DNA, the CDR3 is TGCAGTGCTATCCCTAGCGGAACCGACAATGAGCAGTTCTTC.

The chain joins TRBV19 to TRBJ1-2, with D possibly TRBD1 on 5 matching bases. This CDR3 has 15 residues. The germline gives CDR1 LNHDA, CDR2 SQIVND (reference sequence). Trimming took 4 bases from V and 4 from J, leaving 16 bases between them. This CDR3 is CASSTSPTAGYGYTF. Here the CDR3 DNA reads TGTGCCAGTAGTACCAGCCCGACAGCGGGCTATGGCTACACCTTC.

This clonotype was seen ten or more times. The CDR3 DNA sequence: TGCGCCAGCAGCCAAGACTGGGACCGAGGGTATGGCTACACCTTC. This sequence encodes CASSQDWDRGYGYTF. V and J are TRBV4-3 and TRBJ1-2; tentative D call: TRBD1 (5 bases). The CDR3 runs to 15 residues. Germline values: CDR1 LGHNA, CDR2 YSLEER. Trimming pared 0 bases from V and 5 bases from J, leaving 13 bases between.

Details on this clonotype: A much larger clonotype is one base distant, so this may be a read error. V usage is TRBV7-8 and J usage is TRBJ2-7; D might be TRBD1 or TRBD2, each matching 5 bases. This CDR3 region has 15 residues. V was shortened by 5 bases and J by 3 bases, with 17 bases between the two germline ends. Germline V lookup: CDR1 SGHVS, CDR2 FQNEAQ. The CDR3 region is CASSPHRDGLYEQYF. CDR3 coding DNA: TGTGCCAGCAGCCCGCACCGGGACGGTCTCTACGAGCAGTACTTC.

This clonotype was picked up many times. This rearrangement joins TRBV2 to TRBJ1-5, with 12 bases matching TRBD1. Germline lookup yields CDR1 SNHLY and CDR2 FYNNEI. J lost 5 bases, V lost 6 bases, and 5 bases had no gene match. This CDR3 region has 15 residues. DNA for the CDR3: TGTGCCAGCAGACCGGGACAGGGGGCCCATCAGCCCCAGCATTTT. It is translated as CASRPGQGAHQPQHF.

This clonotype was seen ten or more times. The rearrangement links TRBV7-9 to TRBJ1-2, with D perhaps matching TRBD1 (5 bases). The CDR3 contains 13 residues. The V end lost 4 bases, the J end lost 7 bases, and 13 bases lay between the germline ends. CDR1 and CDR2 from the germline V gene are SEHNR and FQNEAQ (reference sequence). CDR3 nucleotide sequence: TGTGCCAGCAGCTCGGGGGAGTATAGTGGCTACACCTTC. It yields the protein CASSSGEYSGYTF.

This chain links TRBV20-1 with TRBJ1-2; 12 nucleotides match TRBD1. The CDR3 totals 15 residues. V gave up 6 bases and J gave up 4 bases; unmatched junction bases: 9. Germline values: CDR1 DFQATT, CDR2 SNEGSKA (reference sequence). Written as DNA, the CDR3 is TGCAGTGCAATCCCGCCGGGACAGGGGGCCTATGGCTACACCTTC. Translated, it gives CSAIPPGQGAYGYTF.

The V gene is TRBV29-1, the J gene TRBJ1-2, with no clear D. Trimming took 6 bases from V and 8 from J, leaving 34 bases between them. CDR3 size: 18 residues. The germline V gene has CDR1 SQVTM and CDR2 ANQGSEA. CDR3 sequence: CSVGNPQPQQLSFGGYTF. For the CDR3, the DNA is TGCAGCGTCGGAAACCCTCAGCCCCAGCAGCTTAGTTTCGGAGGCTACACCTTC.

The chain carries TRBV5-4 and TRBJ2-5; no reliable D call. The CDR3 has 13 amino acids. Between the trimmed V and J ends, which lost 4 bases and 5 bases, there was a span of 12 bases. Germline V gives CDR1 SGHNT, CDR2 YYREEE (reference sequence). CDR3 protein: CASSPLNGETQYF. DNA of the CDR3: TGTGCCAGCAGCCCCTTGAACGGGGAGACCCAGTACTTC.